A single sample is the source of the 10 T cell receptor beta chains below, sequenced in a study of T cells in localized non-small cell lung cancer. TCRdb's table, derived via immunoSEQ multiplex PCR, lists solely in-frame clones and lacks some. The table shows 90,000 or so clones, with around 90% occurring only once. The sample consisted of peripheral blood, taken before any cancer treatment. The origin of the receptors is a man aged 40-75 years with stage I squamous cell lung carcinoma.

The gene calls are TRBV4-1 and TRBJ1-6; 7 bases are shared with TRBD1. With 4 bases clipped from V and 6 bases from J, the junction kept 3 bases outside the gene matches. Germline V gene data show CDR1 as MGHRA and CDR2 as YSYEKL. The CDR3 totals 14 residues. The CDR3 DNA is TGCGCCAGCAGCCCAGACAGGGTTAATTCACCCCTCCACTTT. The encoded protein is CASSPDRVNSPLHF.

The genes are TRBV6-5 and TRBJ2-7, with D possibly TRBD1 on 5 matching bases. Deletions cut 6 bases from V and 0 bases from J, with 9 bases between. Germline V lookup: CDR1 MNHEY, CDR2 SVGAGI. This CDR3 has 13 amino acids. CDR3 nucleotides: TGTGCCAGCAGGGACACCAACTCCTACGAGCAGTACTTC. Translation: CASRDTNSYEQYF.

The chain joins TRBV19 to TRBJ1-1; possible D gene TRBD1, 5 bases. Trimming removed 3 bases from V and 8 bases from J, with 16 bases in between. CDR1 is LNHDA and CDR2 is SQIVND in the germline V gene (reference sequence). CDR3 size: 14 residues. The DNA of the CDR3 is TGTGCCAGTAGTATGGGGCGGATAAACAGCGAAGCTTTCTTT. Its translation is CASSMGRINSEAFF.

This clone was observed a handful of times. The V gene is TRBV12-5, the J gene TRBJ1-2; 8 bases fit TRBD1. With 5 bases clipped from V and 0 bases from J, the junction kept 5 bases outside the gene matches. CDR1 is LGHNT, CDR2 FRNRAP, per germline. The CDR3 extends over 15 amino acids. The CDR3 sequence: CASGTRTGTNYGYTF. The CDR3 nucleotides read TGTGCTAGTGGTACACGGACAGGGACTAACTATGGCTACACCTTC. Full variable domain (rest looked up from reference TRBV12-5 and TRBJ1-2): DARVTQTPRHKVTEMGQEVTMRCQPILGHNTVFWYRQTMMQGLELLAYFRNRAPLDDSGMPKDRFSAEMPDATLATLKIQPSEPRDSAVYFCASGTRTGTNYGYTFGSGTRLTVV.

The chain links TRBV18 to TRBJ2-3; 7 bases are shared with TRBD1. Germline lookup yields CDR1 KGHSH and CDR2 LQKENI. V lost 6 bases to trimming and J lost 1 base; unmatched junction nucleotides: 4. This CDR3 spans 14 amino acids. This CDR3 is CASSTDRGTDTQYF. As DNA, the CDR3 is TGTGCCAGCTCGACCGACAGGGGCACAGATACGCAGTATTTT.

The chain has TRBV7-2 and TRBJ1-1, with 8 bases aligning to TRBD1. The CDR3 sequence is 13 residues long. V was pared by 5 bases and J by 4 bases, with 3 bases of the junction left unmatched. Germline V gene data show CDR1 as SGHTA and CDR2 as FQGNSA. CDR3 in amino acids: CASSRQGFTEAFF. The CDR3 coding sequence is TGTGCCAGCAGCCGACAGGGGTTCACTGAAGCTTTCTTT.

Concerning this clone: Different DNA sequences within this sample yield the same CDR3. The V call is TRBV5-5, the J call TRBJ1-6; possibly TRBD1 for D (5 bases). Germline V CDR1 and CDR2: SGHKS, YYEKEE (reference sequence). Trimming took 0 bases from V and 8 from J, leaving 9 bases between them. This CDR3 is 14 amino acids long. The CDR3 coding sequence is TGTGCCAGCAGCTTGGGCGGGGGGGATTCACCCCTCCACTTT. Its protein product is CASSLGGGDSPLHF.

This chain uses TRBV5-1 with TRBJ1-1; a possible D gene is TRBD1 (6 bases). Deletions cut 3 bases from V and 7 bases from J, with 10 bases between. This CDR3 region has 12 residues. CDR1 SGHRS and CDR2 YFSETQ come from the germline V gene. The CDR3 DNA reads TGCGCCAGCAGCTCCGGACAGAGTGAAGCTTTCTTT. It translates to CASSSGQSEAFF.

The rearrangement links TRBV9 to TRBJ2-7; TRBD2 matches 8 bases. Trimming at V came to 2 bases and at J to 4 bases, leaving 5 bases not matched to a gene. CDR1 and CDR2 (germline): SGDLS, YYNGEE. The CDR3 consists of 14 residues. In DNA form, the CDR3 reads TGTGCCAGCAGCGTGACAACTAGCGGTTACGAGCAGTACTTC. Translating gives CASSVTTSGYEQYF.

The CDR3 DNA reads as TGTGCCAGCAGCTTCAGGGCAACTAATGAAAAACTGTTTTTT. It translates to CASSFRATNEKLFF. The V call is TRBV7-2, the J call TRBJ1-4; D is perhaps TRBD1 (5 bases). V was pared by 3 bases and J by 0 bases, with 5 bases between. Germline loops: CDR1 SGHTA, CDR2 FQGNSA. The CDR3 contains 14 residues. Supplemented by reference TRBV7-2 and TRBJ1-4, the full variable domain reads GAGVSQSPSNKVTEKGKDVELRCDPISGHTALYWYRQSLGQGLEFLIYFQGNSAPDKSGLPSDRFSAERTGGSVSTLTIQRTQQEDSAVYLCASSFRATNEKLFFGSGTQLSVL.